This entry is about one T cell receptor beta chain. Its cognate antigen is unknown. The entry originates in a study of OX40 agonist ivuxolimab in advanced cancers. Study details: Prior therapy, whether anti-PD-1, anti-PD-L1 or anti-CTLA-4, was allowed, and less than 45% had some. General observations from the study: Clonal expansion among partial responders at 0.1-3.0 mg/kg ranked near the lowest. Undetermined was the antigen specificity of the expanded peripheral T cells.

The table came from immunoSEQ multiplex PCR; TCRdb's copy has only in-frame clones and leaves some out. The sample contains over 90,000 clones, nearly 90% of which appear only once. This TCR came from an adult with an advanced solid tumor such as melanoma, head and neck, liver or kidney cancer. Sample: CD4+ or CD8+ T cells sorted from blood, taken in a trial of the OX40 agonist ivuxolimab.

This CDR3 reads CASSFASRDYEQYF. In nucleotides, the CDR3 is TGTGCCAGCAGCTTCGCAAGCAGAGATTACGAGCAGTACTTC. J is TRBJ2-7 and V is TRBV7-9; D is undetermined. In germline, CDR1 is SEHNR, CDR2 FQNEAQ (reference sequence). The CDR3 runs 14 residues. Trimming removed 3 bases at V and 4 bases at J, with 13 bases between.